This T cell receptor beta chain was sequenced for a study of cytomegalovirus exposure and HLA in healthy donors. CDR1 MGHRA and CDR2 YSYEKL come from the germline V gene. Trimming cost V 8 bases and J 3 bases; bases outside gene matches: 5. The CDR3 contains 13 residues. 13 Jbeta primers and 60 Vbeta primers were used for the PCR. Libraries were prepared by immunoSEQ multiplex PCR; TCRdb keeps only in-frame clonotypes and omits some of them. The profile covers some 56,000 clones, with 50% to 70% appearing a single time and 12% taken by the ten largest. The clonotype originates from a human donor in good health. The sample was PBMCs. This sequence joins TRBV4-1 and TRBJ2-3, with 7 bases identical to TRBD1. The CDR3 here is CASSRTGTDTQYF. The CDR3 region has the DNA TGCGCCAGCTCAAGGACAGGAACAGATACGCAGTATTTT.